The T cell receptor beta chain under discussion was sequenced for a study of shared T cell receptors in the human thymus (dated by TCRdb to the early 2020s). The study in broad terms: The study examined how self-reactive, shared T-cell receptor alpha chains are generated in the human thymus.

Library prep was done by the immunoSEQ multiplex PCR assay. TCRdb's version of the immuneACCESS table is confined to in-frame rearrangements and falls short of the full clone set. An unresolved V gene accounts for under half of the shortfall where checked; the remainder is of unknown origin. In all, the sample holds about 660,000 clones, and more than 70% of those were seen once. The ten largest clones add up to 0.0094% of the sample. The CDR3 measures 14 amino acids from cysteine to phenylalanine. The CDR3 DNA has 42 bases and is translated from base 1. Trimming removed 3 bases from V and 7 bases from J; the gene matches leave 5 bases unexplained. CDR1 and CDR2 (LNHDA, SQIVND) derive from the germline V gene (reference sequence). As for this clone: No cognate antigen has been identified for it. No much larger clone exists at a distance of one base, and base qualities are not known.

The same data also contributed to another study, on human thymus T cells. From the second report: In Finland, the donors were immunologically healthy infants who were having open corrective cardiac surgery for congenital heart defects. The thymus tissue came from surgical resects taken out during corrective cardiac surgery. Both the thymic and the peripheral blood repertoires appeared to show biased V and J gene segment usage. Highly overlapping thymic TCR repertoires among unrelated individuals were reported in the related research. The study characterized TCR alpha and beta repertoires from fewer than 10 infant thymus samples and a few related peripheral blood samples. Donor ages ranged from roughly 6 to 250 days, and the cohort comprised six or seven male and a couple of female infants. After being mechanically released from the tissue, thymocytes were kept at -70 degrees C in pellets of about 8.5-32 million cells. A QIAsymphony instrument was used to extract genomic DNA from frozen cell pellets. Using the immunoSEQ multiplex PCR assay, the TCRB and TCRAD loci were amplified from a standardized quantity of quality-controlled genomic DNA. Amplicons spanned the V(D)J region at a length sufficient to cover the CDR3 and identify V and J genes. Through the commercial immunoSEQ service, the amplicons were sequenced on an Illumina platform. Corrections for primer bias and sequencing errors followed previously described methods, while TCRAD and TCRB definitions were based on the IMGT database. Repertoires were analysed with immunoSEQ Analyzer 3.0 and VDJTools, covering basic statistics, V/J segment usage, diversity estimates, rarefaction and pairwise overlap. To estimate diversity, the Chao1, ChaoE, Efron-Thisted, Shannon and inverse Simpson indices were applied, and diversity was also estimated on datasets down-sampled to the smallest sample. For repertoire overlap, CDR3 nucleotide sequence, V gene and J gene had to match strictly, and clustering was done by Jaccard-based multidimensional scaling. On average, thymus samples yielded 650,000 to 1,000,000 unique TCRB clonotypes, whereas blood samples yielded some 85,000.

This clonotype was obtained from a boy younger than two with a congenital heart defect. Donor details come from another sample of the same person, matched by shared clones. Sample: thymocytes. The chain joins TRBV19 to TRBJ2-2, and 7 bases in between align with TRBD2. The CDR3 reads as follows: CASSILAGDGELFF. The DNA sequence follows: TGTGCCAGTAGTATCCTCGCGGGGGACGGGGAGCTGTTTTTT.